This TCR beta chain was documented in a study of blood T cell repertoires in COVID-19. Study as a whole: T cells, B-cell-depleted T cells, or PBMCs provided the cDNA or gDNA that served as material.

The CDR3 loop spans 13 amino acids. V was pared by 7 bases and J by 2 bases, with 10 bases between. The V gene's germline CDR1 is SGHAT and CDR2 FQNNGV. Profiling relied on immunoSEQ multiplex PCR, and the TCRdb table lists in-frame clones only, not all of them. Of approximately 230,000 clones listed, around 90% are singletons. Input material: peripheral blood. The genes are TRBV11-2 and TRBJ2-3; D possibly corresponds to TRBD2 (7 bases). This sequence originates from a man older than 75 with acute or convalescent COVID-19. The CDR3 loop reads CASTRGATDTQYF. CDR3 in DNA: TGTGCCAGCACACGGGGGGCCACAGATACGCAGTATTTT. Combining the CDR3 with reference TRBV11-2 and TRBJ2-3 gives the whole variable domain EAGVAQSPRYKIIEKRQSVAFWCNPISGHATLYWYQQILGQGPKLLIQFQNNGVVDDSQLPKDRFSAERLKGVDSTLKIQPAKLEDSAVYLCASTRGATDTQYFGPGTRLTVL.